This T cell receptor (beta chain) was sequenced in a study of blood T cells in healthy people across ages. Study overall: With template switching, about one barcoded beta molecule was captured per two T cells.

A sample-barcoded 5' primer and a J-beta primer mix were used in a second PCR of roughly 7 to 11 cycles. The authors tagged each cDNA molecule using a template-switch adaptor with 12 random nucleotides. TCRdb re-analysed the 5' RACE reads in MiXCR, keeping a single row per CDR3 protein. There are around 1,000,000 distinct CDR3 sequences in the sample; 35% to 45% occur only once, and about an eighth lies in the top ten. Germline CDR1 SEHNR, CDR2 FQNEAQ (reference sequence). This CDR3 has 14 amino acids. Trimming removed 6 bases from V and 6 bases from J; junction bases left unmatched: 8. Overall study findings and caveats: In long-lived donors, naive CD4+ cell counts and diversity exceeded those of aged donors. Conclusively comparing naive with antigen-experienced cells was impossible with unsorted PBMCs.

Turning to this clonotype: Its matching antigen is unknown.

The sequence derives from a young man in good health. The chain employs TRBV7-9 and TRBJ2-1; TRBD1 matches 7 bases. The specimen was blood. The CDR3 sequence: CASRAATGPNEQFF. The CDR3, as DNA: TGTGCCAGCAGGGCAGCGACAGGGCCCAATGAGCAGTTCTTC.